The present TCR beta chain was sequenced within a study of blood T cell repertoires in COVID-19. The wider study: The United States, Italy and Spain were the sources of the acute and convalescent COVID-19 samples.

Assay: immunoSEQ multiplex PCR; the TCRdb copy retains only in-frame clones and omits some. Of 150,000 to 200,000 clones detected, 90% appear once; the ten largest clones hold 15% to 20%. Germline CDR1 reads DFQATT; CDR2 reads SNEGSKA (reference sequence). V lost 3 bases, J lost 7 bases, and 4 bases stayed unmatched. The CDR3 runs 14 residues. The receptor was isolated from a man aged 60-69 years with active or convalescent COVID-19. The chain joins TRBV20-1 to TRBJ2-2; 11 bases line up with TRBD1. The specimen sequenced was peripheral blood. CDR3 loop: CSASSGQGVGELFF. The CDR3 coding sequence is TGCAGTGCTAGTTCGGGACAGGGGGTCGGGGAGCTGTTTTTT.